These 27 T cell receptor beta chains share one sample of origin, sequenced in a study of blood T cell repertoires in COVID-19. Here immunoSEQ multiplex PCR was the method, and the copy in TCRdb shows in-frame clones only, minus some. The table records roughly 250,000 clones, roughly 87% of them present only once. Material: PBMCs or T cells enriched from blood (not recorded which). The origin of the receptors is a young woman with acute COVID-19.

The chain uses TRBV27 and TRBJ1-6; D not resolved. Looked up from germline, CDR1 is MNHEY and CDR2 is SMNVEV (reference sequence). Trimming pared 5 bases from V and 8 bases from J, leaving 16 bases between. CDR3 length: 15 residues. CDR3 bases: TGTGCCAGCAGTCGATACAAGCTGAGGGATTCACCCCTCCACTTT. Encoded protein: CASSRYKLRDSPLHF.

The CDR3 loop is CASRDRVNEEDQPQHF. The DNA of the CDR3 is TGCGCCAGCAGGGACAGGGTGAATGAGGAAGATCAGCCCCAGCATTTT. The V call is TRBV4-1, the J call TRBJ1-5; 8 bases are shared with TRBD1. CDR1 is MGHRA and CDR2 is YSYEKL in the germline V gene. Trimming took 6 bases from V and 5 from J; bases not matched to a gene: 12. CDR3 length: 16 residues.

The J gene is TRBJ2-5, the V gene TRBV3-1 (or the pseudogene TRBV3-2); D gene unclear. V shed 2 bases and J shed 5 bases, with 9 bases lying between them. The CDR3 is 13 residues long. Per the germline V gene, CDR1 is LGHDT and CDR2 is YNNKEL (reference sequence). DNA for the CDR3: TGTGCCAGCAGCCAATCCTCTAGGGAGACCCAGTACTTC. This encodes CASSQSSRETQYF.

The V call is TRBV6-5, the J call TRBJ1-2; D ambiguous. V was pared by 5 bases and J by 5 bases, with 18 bases between. This CDR3 has 15 amino acids. From germline, CDR1 is MNHEY and CDR2 SVGAGI. CDR3 nucleotides: TGTGCCAGCAGTCGTATGGGCCGACAAGGATATGGCTACACCTTC. Translating it yields CASSRMGRQGYGYTF.

This clone was counted a few times. The chain links TRBV7-2 to TRBJ2-2; 9 bases line up with TRBD1. CDR1 SGHTA and CDR2 FQGNSA come from the germline V gene. Unmatched junction bases numbered 8, after V lost 5 bases and J lost 4 bases. There are 16 residues in the CDR3. CDR3: CASSLGGQGSTGELFF. Here the CDR3 DNA reads TGTGCCAGCAGCCTAGGGGGACAGGGAAGCACCGGGGAGCTGTTTTTT.

The chain recombines TRBV4-1 with TRBJ2-7; D might be TRBD2 (5 bases). The V gene lost 0 bases and the J gene lost 2 bases, with 11 bases spanning the gap. The CDR3 totals 15 residues. Per the germline V gene, CDR1 is MGHRA and CDR2 is YSYEKL. CDR3 amino acids: CASSQDWGETYEQYF. The CDR3, as DNA: TGCGCCAGCAGCCAAGATTGGGGAGAGACCTACGAGCAGTACTTC.

This clone was recorded once. The chain has TRBV6-2 or TRBV6-3 and TRBJ2-1, with a possible D match to TRBD1 (5 bases). From germline, CDR1 is MNHEY and CDR2 SVGEGT. Trimming stripped 5 bases from V and 0 bases from J, with 14 bases between. This CDR3 region has 16 residues. CDR3 sequence: CASSQQGRSSYNEQFF. CDR3 sequence (DNA): TGTGCCAGCAGTCAGCAGGGTCGTAGCTCCTACAATGAGCAGTTCTTC.

This rearrangement joins TRBV19 to TRBJ1-1; TRBD1 aligns across 8 bases. The germline V gene has CDR1 LNHDA and CDR2 SQIVND (reference sequence). The CDR3 is made up of 13 amino acids. V trimming: 3 bases; J trimming: 5 bases; junction bases outside the gene matches: 2. The CDR3 sequence is CASSINRGTEAFF. In DNA, the CDR3 is TGTGCCAGTAGTATTAACAGGGGGACTGAAGCTTTCTTT.

J is TRBJ2-7 and V is TRBV19, with D maybe TRBD1 (5 bases). CDR1 is LNHDA, CDR2 SQIVND, per germline (reference sequence). The CDR3 runs to 15 residues. Trimming pared 0 bases from V and 3 bases from J, leaving 12 bases between. The chain's CDR3 is CASSIDLGHGYEQYF. The CDR3 nucleotides are TGTGCCAGTAGTATAGATCTTGGACACGGCTACGAGCAGTACTTC.

The CDR3 DNA reads TGTGCCAGCAAACAGGTGGTCACTGAAGCTTTCTTT. Amino acids: CASKQVVTEAFF. The gene calls are TRBV11-3 and TRBJ1-1; weak D call: TRBD1 (5 bases). Germline V gives CDR1 SGHNT, CDR2 YENEEA. V lost 7 bases and J 4 bases, leaving 10 bases between the germline ends. CDR3 length: 12 amino acids.

The V and J genes are TRBV7-9 and TRBJ2-1; a possible D gene is TRBD1 (6 bases). This CDR3 comprises 15 residues. The germline V gene encodes CDR1 SEHNR and CDR2 FQNEAQ (reference sequence). V was pared by 2 bases and J by 6 bases, with 14 bases between. In DNA, the CDR3 is TGTGCCAGCAGCTTACGGAAACAGGGCTCCAATGAGCAGTTCTTC. Translation gives CASSLRKQGSNEQFF.

This chain uses TRBV6-4 with TRBJ2-5; 8 bases match TRBD2. CDR1 is MRHNA, CDR2 SNTAGT, per germline. Trimming took 0 bases from V and 4 from J; bases not matched to a gene: 10. The CDR3 is 17 amino acids. CDR3 sequence: CASSDSTGGMLGETQYF. As DNA, the CDR3 is TGTGCCAGCAGTGACTCAACGGGAGGGATGTTAGGAGAGACCCAGTACTTC.

This clone was observed once. This chain uses TRBV24-1 with TRBJ2-1, with TRBD2 matching over 13 bases. Germline trimming cut 4 bases from V and 0 bases from J; bases unmatched to any gene: 14. The CDR3 covers 21 residues. Germline CDR1 is KGHDR and CDR2 is SFDVKD. CDR3 bases: TGTGCCACCAGTGACTCCGGGACTAGCGGGGACGGAAAAAGCTCCTACAATGAGCAGTTCTTC. Residues: CATSDSGTSGDGKSSYNEQFF.

The rearrangement links TRBV3-1 (or the pseudogene TRBV3-2) to TRBJ1-1; D call uncertain. The V end lost 4 bases, the J end lost 3 bases, and 6 bases lay between the germline ends. CDR1 is LGHDT and CDR2 is YNNKEL in the germline V gene (reference sequence). This CDR3 comprises 12 residues. The CDR3: CASSPGDTEAFF. DNA for the CDR3: TGTGCCAGCAGCCCCGGGGACACTGAAGCTTTCTTT.

The gene calls are TRBV6-5 and TRBJ2-7; no clear D. Germline CDR1 MNHEY, CDR2 SVGAGI. The V and J ends lost 0 bases and 6 bases respectively, with 9 bases between them. This CDR3 contains 13 residues. CDR3 bases: TGTGCCAGCAGTTACTCGATGTTGGCCGAGCAGTACTTC. This sequence encodes CASSYSMLAEQYF.

This clone appeared once. This chain's CDR3 is CASSHRVTTEAFF. CDR3 sequence (DNA): TGTGCCAGCAGTCACAGGGTTACCACTGAAGCTTTCTTT. The chain links TRBV6-5 to TRBJ1-1, with D maybe TRBD1 (6 bases). In germline, CDR1 is MNHEY, CDR2 SVGAGI. V lost 5 bases, J lost 4 bases, and 11 bases lay in between. The CDR3 length is 13 residues.

The CDR3 coding sequence is TGTGCCAGCAGTGAACGGACAGGACCTAACTATGGCTACACCTTC. It yields the protein CASSERTGPNYGYTF. V is TRBV6-1 and J is TRBJ1-2; 7 nucleotides align to TRBD1. The J segment lost 0 bases and the V segment lost 2 bases, leaving 3 bases of the junction unmatched. There are 15 residues in the CDR3. Per the germline V gene, CDR1 is MNHNS and CDR2 is SASEGT.

This chain uses TRBV19 with TRBJ1-6; D is unclear. The CDR3 is made up of 18 amino acids. Germline CDR1 is LNHDA and CDR2 is SQIVND (reference sequence). The V gene lost 5 bases and the J gene lost 0 bases, with 17 bases spanning the gap. CDR3 amino acids: CASSLGGRTSSYNSPLHF. CDR3 DNA: TGTGCCAGTAGTCTTGGAGGGCGAACGAGCTCCTATAATTCACCCCTCCACTTT.

The rearrangement uses TRBV5-4 and TRBJ2-3; 14 nucleotides line up with TRBD2. The CDR3 consists of 16 residues. The V and J ends lost 4 bases and 6 bases, in that order; junction bases with no gene match: 7. The germline V gene encodes CDR1 SGHNT and CDR2 YYREEE (reference sequence). CDR3: CASSPRLAGGPDTQYF. Here the CDR3 DNA reads TGTGCCAGCAGCCCCCGACTAGCGGGGGGGCCCGATACGCAGTATTTT.

This sequence joins TRBV11-2 and TRBJ2-5, with 9 bases aligning to TRBD1. Germline CDR1 SGHAT, CDR2 FQNNGV. V shed 5 bases and J 5 bases; nucleotides not matched to a gene: 6. This CDR3 has 14 residues. The DNA for the CDR3 is TGTGCCAGCAGCCCCCGGACAGGGGAGGAGACCCAGTACTTC. Its protein product is CASSPRTGEETQYF.

The table lists this clone with a count of one. This chain joins TRBV7-9 and TRBJ1-4; D remains unclear. The V end lost 1 base, the J end lost 4 bases, and 13 bases lay between the germline ends. Germline V gives CDR1 SEHNR, CDR2 FQNEAQ (reference sequence). CDR3 size: 16 residues. CDR3 in DNA: TGTGCCAGCAGCTTAGTTGTCCGGAGCCTTAATGAAAAACTGTTTTTT. Amino acids: CASSLVVRSLNEKLFF.

J is TRBJ1-4 and V is TRBV7-6; a possible D gene is TRBD1 (6 bases). The V gene's germline CDR1 is SGHVS and CDR2 FNYEAQ. The CDR3 has 15 residues. The V end was cut by 0 bases, the J end by 4 bases, with 9 bases between. The CDR3 bases are TGTGCCAGCAGCTTAGCCCCGGACAGTAATGAAAAACTGTTTTTT. Translation: CASSLAPDSNEKLFF.

The CDR3 nucleotides read TGTGCCAGCAGCTTAGGTGGACAGGGTGAAAACAATGAGCAGTTCTTC. It encodes CASSLGGQGENNEQFF. J is TRBJ2-1 and V is TRBV13, with 8 bases that match TRBD1. The CDR3 is 16 residues long. V was pared by 0 bases and J by 5 bases, with 6 bases of the junction left unmatched. CDR1 is PRHDT and CDR2 is FYEKMQ in the germline V gene (reference sequence).

This chain joins TRBV5-1 and TRBJ2-1; possible D gene TRBD2, 5 bases. Germline CDR1 and CDR2: SGHRS and YFSETQ. This CDR3 contains 15 residues. Trimming shortened V by 4 bases and J by 7 bases, and 18 bases separated the two germline ends. DNA for the CDR3: TGCGCCAGCAGCCCGGAGGCAGGTAGTAGTAATGAGCAGTTCTTC. Encoded protein: CASSPEAGSSNEQFF.

The rearrangement links TRBV4-2 to TRBJ1-1, with D perhaps TRBD1 (5 bases). Trimming pared 0 bases from V and 3 bases from J, leaving 11 bases between. CDR3 size: 15 residues. Germline V CDR1 and CDR2: LGHNA, YNFKEQ. CDR3 DNA: TGTGCCAGCAGCCAAGATCGGGGGAGGGACACTGAAGCTTTCTTT. This translates into CASSQDRGRDTEAFF.

With regard to this clone: Other DNA sequences in this sample translate to the same CDR3. The rearrangement uses TRBV19 and TRBJ1-1; no clear D. The germline V and J ends were trimmed by 3 bases and 1 base, with 6 bases remaining between them. The germline V gene has CDR1 LNHDA and CDR2 SQIVND (reference sequence). The CDR3 sequence is 13 residues long. CDR3: CASSISGNTEAFF. The CDR3 bases are TGTGCCAGTAGTATTTCGGGGAACACTGAAGCTTTCTTT.

CDR3 region: CASSLGGQWHTEAFF. Written as DNA, the CDR3 is TGTGCCAGCAGCTTAGGTGGACAATGGCACACTGAAGCTTTCTTT. The rearrangement uses TRBV7-9 and TRBJ1-1; TRBD1 might be the D (5 bases). The CDR3 contains 15 residues. The germline CDR1 and CDR2 sequences are SEHNR and FQNEAQ (reference sequence). V gave up 1 base and J gave up 3 bases, with 12 bases separating them.